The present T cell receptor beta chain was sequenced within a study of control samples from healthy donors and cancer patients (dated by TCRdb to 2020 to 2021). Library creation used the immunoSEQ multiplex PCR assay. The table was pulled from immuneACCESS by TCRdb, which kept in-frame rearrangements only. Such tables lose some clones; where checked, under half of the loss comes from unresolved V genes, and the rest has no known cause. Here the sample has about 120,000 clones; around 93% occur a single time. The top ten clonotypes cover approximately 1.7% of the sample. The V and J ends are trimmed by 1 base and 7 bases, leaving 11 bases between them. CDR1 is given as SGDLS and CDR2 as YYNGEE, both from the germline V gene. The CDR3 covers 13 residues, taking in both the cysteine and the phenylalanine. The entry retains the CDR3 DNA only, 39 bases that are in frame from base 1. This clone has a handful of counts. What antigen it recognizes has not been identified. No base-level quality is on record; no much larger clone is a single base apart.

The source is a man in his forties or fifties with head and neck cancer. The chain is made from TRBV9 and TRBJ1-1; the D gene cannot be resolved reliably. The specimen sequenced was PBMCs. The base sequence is TGTGCCAGCAGCGTATCAACAACACGTGAAGCTTTCTTT. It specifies CASSVSTTREAFF.